These 28 T cell receptor beta chains were sequenced from one sample in a study of T cell responses to AZD1222 COVID-19 vaccine. Profiled with immunoSEQ multiplex PCR; TCRdb holds only in-frame clones, not every one. The repertoire holds fewer than 300,000 clones, with about 92% as singletons. Sequencing was performed on peripheral blood, taken on day 0 of AZD1222 vaccination. These receptors were collected from an adult in good health.

This chain links TRBV5-1 with TRBJ2-3; D gene uncertain. The V end lost 2 bases, the J end lost 0 bases, and 10 bases lay between the germline ends. Germline CDR1 and CDR2: SGHRS and YFSETQ. There are 15 residues in the CDR3. The CDR3, as DNA: TGCGCCAGCAGCTTAGGCATTTCTAGCACAGATACGCAGTATTTT. Its protein is CASSLGISSTDTQYF.

The table lists this clone with a count of one. This chain uses TRBV2 with TRBJ2-3; TRBD2 aligns across 7 bases. Trimming at V came to 6 bases and at J to 0 bases, leaving 6 bases not matched to a gene. This CDR3 is built from 15 residues. Germline V CDR1 and CDR2: SNHLY, FYNNEI. The CDR3 is CASRGRGSSTDTQYF. CDR3 DNA: TGTGCCAGCAGGGGGCGGGGGAGCAGCACAGATACGCAGTATTTT.

The chain uses TRBV12-3 or TRBV12-4 and TRBJ2-5; D call uncertain. V lost 5 bases, J lost 5 bases, and 12 bases lay in between. The CDR3 runs to 13 residues. The CDR3 reads CASSPSTSETQYF. The CDR3 coding sequence is TGTGCCAGCAGTCCCTCGACTTCTGAGACCCAGTACTTC.

This chain links TRBV2 with TRBJ2-2; TRBD1 is a possible D gene (5 bases). CDR1 is SNHLY, CDR2 FYNNEI, per germline. Trimming removed 7 bases at V and 1 base at J, with 10 bases between. The CDR3 runs 14 residues. CDR3 region: CASNKGRNTGELFF. The CDR3 bases are TGTGCCAGCAATAAGGGGCGGAACACCGGGGAGCTGTTTTTT. Complete variable domain (other parts from reference TRBV2 and TRBJ2-2): EPEVTQTPSHQVTQMGQEVILRCVPISNHLYFYWYRQILGQKVEFLVSFYNNEISEKSEIFDDQFSVERPDGSNFTLKIRSTKLEDSAMYFCASNKGRNTGELFFGEGSRLTVL.

This sequence joins TRBV2 and TRBJ2-5; 8 positions agree with TRBD2. The CDR3 is 14 amino acids. Germline values: CDR1 SNHLY, CDR2 FYNNEI. The V and J ends lost 5 bases and 2 bases, in that order; junction bases with no gene match: 4. In nucleotides, the CDR3 is TGTGCCAGCAGTAATAGCGGGGTACAAGAGACCCAGTACTTC. This codes for CASSNSGVQETQYF.

For the CDR3, the DNA is TGCGCCAGCAGCAACGGACAGGGCCCCTACGAGCAGTACTTC. Its protein product is CASSNGQGPYEQYF. This rearrangement joins TRBV10-2 to TRBJ2-7; 8 bases line up with TRBD1. Germline V lookup: CDR1 WSHSY, CDR2 SAAADI. With V trimmed by 6 bases and J by 2 bases, 6 bases remained unmatched. CDR3 length: 14 amino acids.

The CDR3, as DNA: TGCGCCAGCAGCCGAGGGACTAGACTAGCGGAGATGGCAGATACGCAGTATTTT. It specifies CASSRGTRLAEMADTQYF. The chain employs TRBV5-1 and TRBJ2-3; 9 bases are shared with TRBD2. This CDR3 comprises 18 residues. The germline CDR1 and CDR2 sequences are SGHRS and YFSETQ. V dropped 4 bases and J dropped 4; count of bases not matched to a gene: 16. Filled out from reference TRBV5-1 and TRBJ2-3, the complete variable domain reads KAGVTQTPRYLIKTRGQQVTLSCSPISGHRSVSWYQQTPGQGLQFLFEYFSETQRNKGNFPGRFSGRQFSNSRSEMNVSTLELGDSALYLCASSRGTRLAEMADTQYFGPGTRLTVL.

The V gene is TRBV11-2, the J gene TRBJ2-5; D is ambiguous. The germline gives CDR1 SGHAT, CDR2 FQNNGV. V was shortened by 5 bases and J by 9 bases, with 10 bases between the two germline ends. The length of the CDR3 is 11 residues. CDR3 amino acids: CASSTGMAQYF. CDR3 nucleotide sequence: TGTGCCAGCAGCACTGGCATGGCCCAGTACTTC.

This clone has only one observation. The chain links TRBV5-1 to TRBJ2-1, with 8 bases lining up with TRBD2. The CDR3 length is 15 residues. Germline values: CDR1 SGHRS, CDR2 YFSETQ. The J segment lost 9 bases and the V segment lost 5 bases, leaving 13 bases of the junction unmatched. CDR3 residues: CASSKSGTSPSEQFF. DNA of the CDR3: TGCGCCAGCAGTAAATCCGGGACTAGTCCCAGTGAGCAGTTCTTC.

The V call is TRBV30, the J call TRBJ1-1; D uncertain. Germline assignment: CDR1 GTSNPN and CDR2 SVGIG (reference sequence). The CDR3 covers 13 residues. Trimming pared 4 bases from V and 0 bases from J, leaving 9 bases between. The CDR3 region has the DNA TGTGCCTGGACTATTCCCATGAACACTGAAGCTTTCTTT. Translation: CAWTIPMNTEAFF.

The chain couples TRBV28 to TRBJ1-1; D unclear. The germline V and J ends were trimmed by 7 bases and 8 bases, with 11 bases remaining between them. Germline V gene lookup returns CDR1 MDHEN and CDR2 SYDVKM. The CDR3 totals 11 residues. The CDR3 nucleotides read TGTGCCAGCACCCGCACGGGAGAAGCTTTCTTT. It is translated as CASTRTGEAFF.

This sequence joins TRBV28 and TRBJ2-7; D is perhaps TRBD1 or TRBD2 (5 bases each). V gave up 0 bases and J gave up 5 bases, with 14 bases separating them. The CDR3 sequence is 15 residues long. CDR1 is MDHEN, CDR2 SYDVKM, per germline. Here the CDR3 DNA reads TGTGCCAGCAGTTTATGGTCCGAGGGGATCGACGAGCAGTACTTC. Its translation: CASSLWSEGIDEQYF. The variable domain in full, with the rest retrieved from reference TRBV28 and TRBJ2-7, is DVKVTQSSRYLVKRTGEKVFLECVQDMDHENMFWYRQDPGLGLRLIYFSYDVKMKEKGDIPEGYSVSREKKERFSLILESASTNQTSMYLCASSLWSEGIDEQYFGPGTRLTVT.

The rearrangement joins TRBV2 to TRBJ2-7, with TRBD1 identical over 8 bases. V dropped 3 bases and J dropped 6; count of bases not matched to a gene: 13. The CDR3 runs to 16 residues. CDR1 SNHLY and CDR2 FYNNEI come from the germline V gene. The DNA of the CDR3 is TGTGCCAGCAGTGAGCCCGGACAGGGCCAACGGGGCGAGCAGTACTTC. Residues: CASSEPGQGQRGEQYF.

The chain links TRBV5-4 to TRBJ2-2; TRBD1 or TRBD2 may be the D gene (5 bases each). CDR3 length equals 15 residues. V gave up 1 base and J gave up 4 bases, with 11 bases separating them. Germline CDR1 reads SGHNT; CDR2 reads YYREEE (reference sequence). CDR3 region: CASSLRYGGTGELFF. The CDR3 DNA follows: TGTGCCAGCAGCTTGCGGTATGGGGGCACCGGGGAGCTGTTTTTT.

The gene calls are TRBV28 and TRBJ2-3; 8 bases are a match to TRBD1. V gave up 4 bases and J gave up 6 bases; unmatched junction bases: 6. The germline V gene encodes CDR1 MDHEN and CDR2 SYDVKM. The CDR3 runs to 14 residues. The CDR3 reads CASSSGTGVDTQYF. For the CDR3, the DNA is TGTGCCAGCAGTTCCGGGACAGGCGTGGATACGCAGTATTTT.

V and J are TRBV19 and TRBJ1-5, with 9 nucleotides matching TRBD1. In germline, CDR1 is LNHDA, CDR2 SQIVND (reference sequence). This CDR3 region has 15 residues. The trim removed 6 bases at V and 3 bases at J, leaving 6 bases unmatched. The CDR3 loop reads CASRGQGVLNQPQHF. CDR3 DNA: TGTGCCAGTAGGGGACAGGGAGTTCTCAATCAGCCCCAGCATTTT.

J is TRBJ2-1 and V is TRBV9, with unresolved D. The V end was cut by 0 bases, the J end by 2 bases, with 9 bases between. The CDR3 covers 15 residues. The germline V gene has CDR1 SGDLS and CDR2 YYNGEE. CDR3 region: CASSVGSFPYNEQFF. In nucleotides, the CDR3 is TGTGCCAGCAGCGTAGGTAGCTTTCCCTACAATGAGCAGTTCTTC.

The chain joins TRBV5-4 to TRBJ2-7, with D possibly matching TRBD1 (5 bases). Germline values: CDR1 SGHNT, CDR2 YYREEE (reference sequence). Deletions cut 0 bases from V and 2 bases from J, with 12 bases between. The CDR3 runs to 15 residues. DNA for the CDR3: TGTGCCAGCAGCTTGGGGGCAGGGCGAACCTACGAGCAGTACTTC. It encodes CASSLGAGRTYEQYF.

The CDR3 bases are TGTGCCAGCAGCGGAGGAAGGTCAACTAATGAAAAACTGTTTTTT. Amino acids: CASSGGRSTNEKLFF. The chain joins TRBV9 to TRBJ1-4; D gene unclear. Germline CDR1 SGDLS, CDR2 YYNGEE. V gave up 3 bases and J gave up 0 bases, with 9 bases separating them. CDR3 length: 15 amino acids.

V is TRBV7-9 and J is TRBJ2-1; D unresolved. This CDR3 region has 12 residues. CDR1 SEHNR and CDR2 FQNEAQ come from the germline V gene (reference sequence). The V end lost 6 bases, the J end lost 8 bases, and 11 bases lay between the germline ends. CDR3 DNA: TGTGCCAGCAGGACCCAGTTGGATGAGCAGTTCTTC. Its protein is CASRTQLDEQFF.

A few counts support this clone. The V and J genes are TRBV19 and TRBJ1-2, with a weak D call TRBD1 (6 bases). Looked up from germline, CDR1 is LNHDA and CDR2 is SQIVND (reference sequence). The CDR3 extends over 13 amino acids. The V end was cut by 10 bases, the J end by 1 base, with 13 bases between. In nucleotides, the CDR3 is TGTGCCACCCCGGAGGGGGATAACTATGGCTACACCTTC. This codes for CATPEGDNYGYTF.

The gene calls are TRBV5-1 and TRBJ2-7; the match to TRBD1 covers 9 bases. The CDR3 loop spans 12 amino acids. V shed 5 bases, J shed 6 bases, and the junction held 3 bases outside the gene matches. Germline loops: CDR1 SGHRS, CDR2 YFSETQ. As DNA, the CDR3 is TGCGCCAGCAGTATGACAGGGGGCGAGCAGTACTTC. Protein: CASSMTGGEQYF.

V usage is TRBV7-7 and J usage is TRBJ1-6, with a tentative D call TRBD1 (6 bases). V was clipped by 5 bases and J by 10 bases, with 15 bases between them. Per the germline V gene, CDR1 is SSHAT and CDR2 is FNYEAQ (reference sequence). This CDR3 spans 14 amino acids. The CDR3 DNA sequence: TGTGCCAGCAGCCGAGGGGGGAAAGGCTCACCCCTCCACTTT. Translating gives CASSRGGKGSPLHF.

The rearrangement links TRBV5-6 to TRBJ1-1, with D possibly being TRBD1 (6 bases). V gave up 4 bases and J gave up 2 bases, with 15 bases separating them. The CDR3 runs 15 residues. Germline values: CDR1 SGHDT, CDR2 YYEEEE. CDR3 DNA sequence: TGTGCCAGCAGCCCGCCAAGGGGGACTAACACTGAAGCTTTCTTT. Protein: CASSPPRGTNTEAFF.

The V call is TRBV4-1, the J call TRBJ1-1; D perhaps matches TRBD1 (5 bases). The CDR3 has 17 residues. CDR1 and CDR2 from the germline V gene are MGHRA and YSYEKL. Trimming stripped 4 bases from V and 1 base from J, with 19 bases between. The CDR3 DNA sequence: TGCGCCAGCAGCCCCCGAGGGTGGAGGGGCTCGAACACTGAAGCTTTCTTT. Protein sequence: CASSPRGWRGSNTEAFF.

The genes are TRBV11-2 and TRBJ2-7, with 9 bases lining up with TRBD2. Germline assignment: CDR1 SGHAT and CDR2 FQNNGV. Unmatched junction bases numbered 6, after V lost 1 base and J lost 2 bases. This CDR3 is 16 amino acids long. This chain's CDR3 is CASSLVSGGRTYEQYF. As DNA, the CDR3 is TGTGCCAGCAGCTTAGTTAGCGGGGGCCGTACCTACGAGCAGTACTTC.

This clone showed up just once. This chain links TRBV10-3 with TRBJ2-7; 7 bases agree with TRBD2. The CDR3 length is 13 residues. Germline V lookup: CDR1 ENHRY, CDR2 SYGVKD. Trimming took 10 bases from V and 3 from J; bases not matched to a gene: 9. The CDR3 DNA reads TGTGCCAGCTCGGCAGGGAGGGGCTACGAGCAGTACTTC. This translates into CASSAGRGYEQYF.

This chain uses TRBV10-2 with TRBJ1-1; D remains unclear. Germline V CDR1 and CDR2: WSHSY, SAAADI. V was clipped by 0 bases and J by 1 base, with 6 bases between them. CDR3 length equals 14 residues. The DNA of the CDR3 is TGCGCCAGCAGTGAGTCGACACAGAACACTGAAGCTTTCTTT. Protein product: CASSESTQNTEAFF.